The table lists the clone carrying this TCR beta chain with a count of one. This sample was taken from a study of T-cell memory formation after mild COVID-19. The authors produced TCR alpha and TCR beta cDNA libraries with sample barcodes and UMIs by 5'RACE using constant-segment primers. TCRdb recomputed calls from the 5' RACE reads with MiXCR, one row per CDR3 protein. The table includes under 400,000 distinct CDR3 sequences, 21% detected once. V gave up 0 bases and J gave up 9 bases; unmatched junction bases: 8. From germline, CDR1 is LGHNA and CDR2 YNFKEQ. The CDR3 is made up of 15 amino acids. The clonotype was recovered from an adult woman who had mild COVID-19 (a few samples of this study predate the infection). Cell type and time point are not known. The V gene is TRBV4-2, the J gene TRBJ1-1; 9 nucleotides agree with TRBD1. The sequenced sample was PBMCs or a T cell subset sorted from them (not recorded which). CDR3 in amino acids: CASSQEETGGFKAFF. CDR3 DNA: TGTGCCAGCAGCCAAGAAGAGACAGGGGGTTTTAAAGCTTTCTTT.